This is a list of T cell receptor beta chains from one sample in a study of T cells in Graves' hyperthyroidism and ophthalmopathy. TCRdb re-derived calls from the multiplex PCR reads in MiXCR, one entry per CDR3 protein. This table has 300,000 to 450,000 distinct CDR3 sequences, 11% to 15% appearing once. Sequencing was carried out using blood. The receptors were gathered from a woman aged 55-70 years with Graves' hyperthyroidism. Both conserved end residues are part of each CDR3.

CDR3: CASSFRPNAREQYF
V: TRBV12-3/TRBV12-4
J: TRBJ2-7

CDR3: CASSFPSGSTDTQYF
V: TRBV12-3/TRBV12-4
J: TRBJ2-3

CDR3: CASSLVAGGASYSEQFF
V: TRBV5-1
J: TRBJ2-1

CDR3: CASSPLGGSGYEQFF
V: TRBV11-2
J: TRBJ2-1

CDR3: CASSLDRLAGAGELFF
V: TRBV11-2
J: TRBJ2-2

CDR3: CASSQDRRMNTEAFF
V: TRBV3-1
J: TRBJ1-1

CDR3: CASSSGLLNNEQFF
V: TRBV5-1
J: TRBJ2-1

CDR3: CATSKANTGELFF
V: TRBV15
J: TRBJ2-2

CDR3: CASSFSRRESAGELFF
V: TRBV2
J: TRBJ2-2

CDR3: CASSSLAGEGTDTQYF
V: TRBV5-4
J: TRBJ2-3

CDR3: CASSLMGGSETQYF
V: TRBV7-2
J: TRBJ2-5